This record covers a single T cell receptor beta chain. These data belong to a study of T-cell memory formation after mild COVID-19. 5'RACE, which relied on constant-segment primers, yielded TCR alpha and TCR beta cDNA libraries carrying sample barcodes and UMIs. TCRdb processed the 5' RACE reads anew with MiXCR; each CDR3 protein has one entry. This table has hundreds of thousands of distinct CDR3 sequences, 15% to 20% appearing once. Unmatched junction bases numbered 4, after V lost 3 bases and J lost 0 bases. This CDR3 spans 15 amino acids. Germline CDR1 is MGHRA and CDR2 is YSYEKL. Sequencing input: PBMCs or a T cell subset sorted from them (not recorded which). This chain links TRBV4-1 with TRBJ1-1; 7 bases map to TRBD1. The sequence was obtained from an adult woman who had mild COVID-19 (a few samples of this study predate the infection). Cell type and time point are not known. This CDR3 is CASSQEGGMNTEAFF. CDR3 in DNA: TGCGCCAGCAGCCAGGAAGGGGGCATGAACACTGAAGCTTTCTTT.